This TCR beta chain was captured in a study of T-cell reconstitution after alpha-beta-depleted transplantation in children. This sample's TCRbeta library carried unique molecular identifier barcodes. MiXCR, run by TCRdb on the PCR reads, gives a single entry per CDR3 protein. The table records a few hundred thousand distinct CDR3 sequences, about 8.8% of them present only once. Germline CDR1 is ENHRY and CDR2 is SYGVKD. V lost 2 bases and J lost 4, with 5 bases in between. The CDR3 totals 12 residues. This clonotype was counted ten times or more. This sequence originates from a human donor who donated a stem cell graft to a child with SCID. Source: PBMCs from the stem cell graft donor, taken from the stem cell graft. J is TRBJ1-2 and V is TRBV10-3; no clear D. The CDR3 loop reads CAISEAGYGYTF. CDR3 sequence (DNA): TGTGCCATCAGTGAGGCCGGCTATGGCTACACCTTC.